This T cell receptor (beta chain) was sequenced in a study of T cells in Graves' hyperthyroidism and ophthalmopathy. Template material for amplifying TCR beta CDR3 regions consisted of RNA transcripts. The HTBI primer set was used in a first-round RT-PCR of the TCR CDR3. MiXCR was run by TCRdb on the multiplex PCR reads, yielding one entry per CDR3 protein. The sample has about 98,000 distinct CDR3 sequences, approximately 42% seen once. Ten or more counts support this clonotype. The CDR3 totals 13 residues. Trimming left V 5 bases short and J 11 bases short, with 21 bases between. CDR1 is DFQATT, CDR2 SNEGSKA, per germline (reference sequence).

This receptor was identified in a woman aged 25 to 39 with Graves' hyperthyroidism. The sample was peripheral blood or thyroid tissue (not recorded which). This chain links TRBV20-1 with TRBJ1-1; perhaps TRBD1 as D (5 bases). CDR3 sequence reads: CSAHRDPSSVAFF. The CDR3 DNA sequence: TGCAGTGCTCACCGGGACCCATCTTCGGTGGCTTTCTTT.